These T cell receptor beta chains were read from a single sample in a study of blood T cells in healthy people across ages. TCRdb recomputed calls from the 5' RACE reads with MiXCR, one row per CDR3 protein. The repertoire holds about 400,000 distinct CDR3 sequences, with approximately 47% as singletons. Sequences were obtained from blood. The origin of the receptors is a man aged 55 to 69 in good health. CDR3s include the opening cysteine and the closing phenylalanine or tryptophan. Each record gives: J gene, D gene, clone size, V gene, CDR3 DNA, CDR3 protein. A D gene is named only where the DNA matches it firmly. Rows may omit the clone size; those that give it use once, few, many or a size class.

TRBJ1-1 TRBD1 NA TRBV11-3 TGTGCCAGCAGCCCCGGCGGGACAGGGAACACTGAAGCTTTCTTT CASSPGGTGNTEAFF
TRBJ2-7 TRBD1 NA TRBV9 TGTGCCAGCAGCCCTCGTCCCGGGACAGCCTTTGGTGTCTACGAGCAGTACTTC CASSPRPGTAFGVYEQYF
TRBJ2-4 TRBD2 once TRBV27 TGTGCCTGCAGACTAGCGGGGGCCAAAAACATTCAGTACTTC CACRLAGAKNIQYF
TRBJ2-5 TRBD1 few TRBV24-1 TGTGCCACCAGTGATTCCGCCGGGACAGGGGAGACCCAGTACTTC CATSDSAGTGETQYF
TRBJ2-7 TRBD1 NA TRBV5-1 TGCGCCAGCAGCGTGGGACAGCTATTCGTCGAGCAGTACTTC CASSVGQLFVEQYF
TRBJ2-1 NA NA TRBV9 TGTGCCAGCAGCGTACTCGGGCTACCCAACAATGAGCAGTTCTTC CASSVLGLPNNEQFF
TRBJ2-5 NA NA TRBV12-3/TRBV12-4 TGTGCCACCGGGGGATACCAAGAGACCCAGTACTTC CATGGYQETQYF
TRBJ2-7 TRBD2 many TRBV2 TGTGCCAGCAGCTTAAGCGGGGGACCCTACGAGCAGTACTTC CASSLSGGPYEQYF
TRBJ1-4 NA NA TRBV11-2 TGTGCCAGCAGCTTATCTCGGGGGACCTTAGAAAAACTGTTTTTT CASSLSRGTLEKLFF
TRBJ2-5 TRBD2 NA TRBV7-2 TGTGCCAGCAGCCCTAGGGTTGGGCGGGAGCGGAAAGAGACCCAGTACTTC CASSPRVGRERKETQYF
TRBJ1-1 TRBD1 NA TRBV15 TGTGCCACCACCAGGGGGGTAGACACTGAAGCTTTCTTT CATTRGVDTEAFF
TRBJ2-1 NA NA TRBV24-1 TGTGCCACCAGTGATTCCGACGCCCGGACGCAGTTCTTC CATSDSDARTQFF
TRBJ2-5 NA NA TRBV5-1 TGCGCCAGCAGCGCCTCGAAAGGGACCCAGTACTTC CASSASKGTQYF
TRBJ2-2 NA NA TRBV7-9 TGTGCCACCGCCCAGGGGGGATTCCCCGGGGAGCTGTTTTTT CATAQGGFPGELFF
TRBJ2-6 TRBD1 NA TRBV20-1 TGCAGTGCTAGAGCCCCGACAGGGAGATCTGGGGCCAACGTCCTGACTTTC CSARAPTGRSGANVLTF
TRBJ2-5 TRBD2 few TRBV20-1 TGCAGTGCTAGCGGTGATACTAGCGGGAGCAGATCCCCACAAGAGACCCAGTACTTC CSASGDTSGSRSPQETQYF
TRBJ2-6 TRBD1 few TRBV12-3/TRBV12-4 TGTGCCAGCAGTTTATTTTGGCGTCGCACAGGGGGGCCTGGGGCCAACGTCCTGACTTTC CASSLFWRRTGGPGANVLTF
TRBJ2-3 TRBD2 many TRBV12-3/TRBV12-4 TGTGCCAGCTCACCGGGACTAGCGGGAACAGATACGCAGTATTTT CASSPGLAGTDTQYF
TRBJ2-1 NA NA TRBV27 TGTGCCAGCAGTTCCACCGGGATCTCCTACAATGAGCAGTTCTTC CASSSTGISYNEQFF
TRBJ2-7 NA NA TRBV2 TGTGCCAGCACACCTAATGGCGTTCGAGAGCAGTACTTC CASTPNGVREQYF
TRBJ2-1 NA once TRBV27 TGTGCCAGCAGTTTATTACGGGACTTGGACAATGAGCAGTTCTTC CASSLLRDLDNEQFF
TRBJ2-7 NA NA TRBV7-7 TGTGCTAGCAGCCCCAGGCCGGGATACGAGCAGTACTTC CASSPRPGYEQYF
TRBJ2-1 NA few TRBV7-9 TGTGCCAGCAGCTTAATCCGGAGTGAGCAGTTCTTC CASSLIRSEQFF
TRBJ1-1 NA NA TRBV11-3 TGTGCCAGCAGTCAGGGTGGGGTAGTCACTGAAGCTTTCTTT CASSQGGVVTEAFF
TRBJ2-1 NA NA TRBV27 TGTGCCACCTCATACACAGGGAATGAGCAGTTCTTC CATSYTGNEQFF
TRBJ2-5 TRBD1 NA TRBV12-3/TRBV12-4 TGTGCCAGCAGTTTCGCAGGGGGCGCTTTGGAGACCCAGTACTTC CASSFAGGALETQYF
TRBJ2-2 NA NA TRBV28 TGTGCCAGCAGTTTAATGGCCGGGGAGCTGTTTTTT CASSLMAGELFF
TRBJ1-1 NA few TRBV7-2 TGTGCCAGCAGCTCCCAATTCCAGGCGTCTGACACTGAAGCTTTCTTT CASSSQFQASDTEAFF
TRBJ2-3 NA NA TRBV5-1 TGCGCCAGCAGCTTGGTAGCAGGGTCGGTATTTGGTACGCAGTATTTT CASSLVAGSVFGTQYF
TRBJ2-1 TRBD1 NA TRBV6-1 TGTGCCGGCAGTAAAGACAGGGTTTGGGGTCGGAATGAGCAGTTCTTC CAGSKDRVWGRNEQFF
TRBJ2-3 TRBD2 NA TRBV10-3 TGTGCCATCAGTGAGGGAGCGGGAGGGCCGGGCACAGATACGCAGTATTTT CAISEGAGGPGTDTQYF
TRBJ1-4 TRBD1 NA TRBV20-1 TGCAGTGCAGTGACAGGGACTAATGAAAAACTGTTTTTT CSAVTGTNEKLFF
TRBJ1-5 NA NA TRBV5-1 TGCGCCAGCAGCTCCGGGGAGGGGTCTAATCAGCCCCAGCATTTT CASSSGEGSNQPQHF
TRBJ1-6 NA few TRBV30 TGTGCCTGTCCGGGACGAGGGGATTCACCCCTCCACTTT CACPGRGDSPLHF
TRBJ1-1 TRBD1 NA TRBV20-1 TGCAGTGGTTTGGGCCCACAGGGGGCCACTGAAGCTTTCTTT CSGLGPQGATEAFF
TRBJ2-1 NA NA TRBV5-1 TGCGCCAGCAGCTTGTCACGTAGGAATGAGCAGTTCTTC CASSLSRRNEQFF
TRBJ2-7 TRBD2 many TRBV4-2 TGTGCCAGCAGCCCCAGGACTAGCGGGAGTGAGGAGCAGTACTTC CASSPRTSGSEEQYF